The 11 T cell receptor beta chains below come from one sample, sequenced in a study of CD8+CD57+ T cells in acquired aplastic anemia. Patients selected for sequencing had displayed CD8+CD57+ cell expansion by flow cytometry. Both TCR beta VDJ combination and CDR3 sequence profiling were carried out. Genomic DNA was the template for this profiling. TCRdb re-called the reads through MiXCR, storing one row per CDR3 protein. The data hold approximately 150,000 distinct CDR3 sequences, with around 47% observed a single time. Sequenced: sorted CD4+, CD8+, or CD8+CD57+ T cells (not recorded which) from PBMCs. The receptors stem from a human donor with aplastic anemia.

About this clonotype: A read error may be the cause here, since a much bigger clone is one base away. This sequence joins TRBV6-1 and TRBJ2-7, with 8 bases identical to TRBD1. J lost 3 bases, V lost 6 bases, and 4 bases had no gene match. Germline CDR1 reads MNHNS; CDR2 reads SASEGT. The CDR3 loop spans 13 amino acids. The CDR3 sequence: CASSHGQGYEQYV. The CDR3 nucleotides read TGTGCCAGCAGCCATGGACAGGGCTACGAGCAGTACGTC.

This clonotype has just a few counts. The chain employs TRBV24-1 and TRBJ2-1, with D hard to call. CDR1 and CDR2 from the germline V gene are KGHDR and SFDVKD. Trimming removed 2 bases from V and 5 bases from J, with 0 bases in between. This CDR3 region has 11 residues. This chain's CDR3 is CATSDYNEQFF. In DNA form, the CDR3 reads TGTGCCACCAGTGATTACAATGAGCAGTTCTTC.

This clonotype was counted once. The chain has TRBV19 and TRBJ2-1; a possible D gene is TRBD1 (5 bases). V was pared by 6 bases and J by 5 bases, with 14 bases between. The germline CDR1 and CDR2 sequences are LNHDA and SQIVND (reference sequence). This CDR3 has 14 amino acids. The CDR3 bases are TGTGCCAGTAGCCATAACACCAGGGACAATGAGCAGTTCTTC. Translating it yields CASSHNTRDNEQFF.

In this sample, this clonotype turned up a few times. This rearrangement joins TRBV10-2 to TRBJ1-1; 8 nucleotides align to TRBD1. The germline V gene has CDR1 WSHSY and CDR2 SAAADI. The CDR3 loop spans 15 amino acids. Losses at the gene ends were 2 bases for V and 2 bases for J; bases not matched to a gene: 4. CDR3 sequence (DNA): TGCGCCAGCAGTGAGACCGGGACAGGTAACACTGAAGCTTTCTTT. It is translated as CASSETGTGNTEAFF.

This clonotype was found a few times. The gene calls are TRBV2 and TRBJ2-7, with 9 bases aligning to TRBD1. CDR3 length: 15 residues. J lost 4 bases, V lost 6 bases, and 10 bases had no gene match. The V gene's germline CDR1 is SNHLY and CDR2 FYNNEI. CDR3 sequence: CASSQGRGQGYEQYF. The CDR3 DNA reads TGTGCCAGCAGCCAAGGGCGGGGACAGGGTTACGAGCAGTACTTC.

The chain joins TRBV24-1 to TRBJ2-1; TRBD1 matches at 9 bases. CDR1 is KGHDR, CDR2 SFDVKD, per germline. J was trimmed by 7 bases and V by 4 bases; bases with no gene match: 7. The CDR3 sequence is 15 residues long. The CDR3 here is CATSEGTGYYNEQFF. The CDR3 DNA is TGTGCCACCAGTGAGGGGACAGGGTATTATAATGAGCAGTTCTTC.

V usage is TRBV7-2 and J usage is TRBJ1-2; 8 nucleotides align to TRBD1. The germline V gene has CDR1 SGHTA and CDR2 FQGNSA. The CDR3 extends over 13 amino acids. V lost 5 bases, J lost 5 bases, and 4 bases stayed unmatched. This chain's CDR3 is CASSEQGVYGYTF. The DNA for the CDR3 is TGTGCCAGCAGCGAACAGGGGGTTTATGGCTACACCTTC.

The V gene is TRBV7-2, the J gene TRBJ1-2; perhaps TRBD1 as D (6 bases). Germline CDR1 reads SGHTA; CDR2 reads FQGNSA. V was trimmed by 5 bases and J by 4 bases, leaving 17 bases between them. CDR3 length equals 15 residues. The DNA for the CDR3 is TGTGCCAGCAGCCCTGCCCGCGTCAGGGGCTATGGCTACACCTTC. It is translated as CASSPARVRGYGYTF.

The CDR3 loop is CASSLIGGHEQYF. DNA for the CDR3: TGTGCCAGCAGCTTAATTGGGGGGCACGAGCAGTACTTC. J is TRBJ2-7 and V is TRBV7-9; D possibly matches TRBD1 or TRBD2 (6 bases each). The CDR3 sequence is 13 residues long. Germline assignment: CDR1 SEHNR and CDR2 FQNEAQ (reference sequence). Trimming removed 2 bases from V and 5 bases from J, with 10 bases in between.

This clonotype was seen ten or more times. This sequence joins TRBV6-2 or TRBV6-3 and TRBJ1-1; possibly TRBD1 for D (5 bases). V lost 2 bases and J lost 2, with 12 bases in between. This CDR3 has 15 amino acids. The germline gives CDR1 MNHEY, CDR2 SVGEGT. Here the CDR3 DNA reads TGTGCCAGCAGTTACGGGGGAAGTAGTAACACTGAAGCTTTCTTT. This codes for CASSYGGSSNTEAFF.

This clonotype was detected many times. The gene calls are TRBV7-6 and TRBJ2-3; perhaps D is TRBD1 or TRBD2 (5 bases each). CDR3 length: 13 amino acids. V gave up 3 bases and J gave up 12 bases, with 16 bases separating them. Germline-derived CDR1 and CDR2 are SGHVS and FNYEAQ. The CDR3 nucleotides are TGTGCCAGCAGCTTCCGGGACGCCCGGAGTCAGTATTTT. The encoded protein is CASSFRDARSQYF.